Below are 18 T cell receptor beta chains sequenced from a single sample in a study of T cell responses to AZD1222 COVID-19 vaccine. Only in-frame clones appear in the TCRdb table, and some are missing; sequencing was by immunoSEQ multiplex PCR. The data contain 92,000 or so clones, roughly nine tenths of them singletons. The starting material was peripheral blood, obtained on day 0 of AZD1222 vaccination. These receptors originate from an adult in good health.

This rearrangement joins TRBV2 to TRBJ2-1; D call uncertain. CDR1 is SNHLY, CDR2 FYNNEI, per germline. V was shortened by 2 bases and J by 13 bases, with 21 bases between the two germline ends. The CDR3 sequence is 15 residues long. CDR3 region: CASSEFPGDSLRQFF. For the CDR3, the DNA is TGTGCCAGCAGTGAATTTCCAGGAGACTCCCTTCGCCAGTTCTTC.

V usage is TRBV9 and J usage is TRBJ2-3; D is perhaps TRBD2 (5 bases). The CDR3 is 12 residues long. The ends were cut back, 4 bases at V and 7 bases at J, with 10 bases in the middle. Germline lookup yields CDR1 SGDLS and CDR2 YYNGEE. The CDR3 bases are TGTGCCAGCAGCCCTCCCGGGAATACGCAGTATTTT. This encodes CASSPPGNTQYF. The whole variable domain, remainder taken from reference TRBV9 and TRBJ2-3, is DSGVTQTPKHLITATGQRVTLRCSPRSGDLSVYWYQQSLDQGLQFLIQYYNGEERAKGNILERFSAQQFPDLHSELNLSSLELGDSALYFCASSPPGNTQYFGPGTRLTVL.

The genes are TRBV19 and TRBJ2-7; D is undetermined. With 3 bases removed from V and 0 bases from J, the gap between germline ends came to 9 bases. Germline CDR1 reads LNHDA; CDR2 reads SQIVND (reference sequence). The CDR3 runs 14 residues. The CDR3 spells CASSMGRVSYEQYF. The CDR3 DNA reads TGTGCCAGTAGTATGGGCCGGGTCTCCTACGAGCAGTACTTC.

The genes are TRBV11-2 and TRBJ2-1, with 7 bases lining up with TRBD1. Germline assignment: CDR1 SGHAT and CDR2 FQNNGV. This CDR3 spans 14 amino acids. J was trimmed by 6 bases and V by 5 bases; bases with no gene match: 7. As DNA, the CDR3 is TGTGCCAGCAGCGGACACAGGGGAGCCAATGAGCAGTTCTTC. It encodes CASSGHRGANEQFF.

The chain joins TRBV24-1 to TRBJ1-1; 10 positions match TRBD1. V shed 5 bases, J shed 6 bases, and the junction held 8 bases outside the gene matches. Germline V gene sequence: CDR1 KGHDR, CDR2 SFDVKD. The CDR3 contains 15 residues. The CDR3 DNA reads TGTGCCACCAGTGGAACCGGGACAGGGGTCTCTGAAGCTTTCTTT. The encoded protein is CATSGTGTGVSEAFF.

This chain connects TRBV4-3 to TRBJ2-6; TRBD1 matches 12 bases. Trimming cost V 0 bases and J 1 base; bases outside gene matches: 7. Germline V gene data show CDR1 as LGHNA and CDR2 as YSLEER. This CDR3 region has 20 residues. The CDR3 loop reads CASSQEVAGQGASGANVLTF. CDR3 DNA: TGCGCCAGCAGCCAAGAAGTGGCGGGACAGGGGGCTTCTGGGGCCAACGTCCTGACTTTC.

This chain's CDR3 is CASPPGLANNEQFF. The CDR3 DNA reads as TGTGCCAGCCCCCCAGGACTAGCGAACAATGAGCAGTTCTTC. The chain recombines TRBV5-4 with TRBJ2-1; 9 bases agree with TRBD2. After removal of 7 bases from V and 5 bases from J, the junction contained 7 bases not matched to a gene. The CDR3 is 14 residues long. Per germline, CDR1 SGHNT and CDR2 YYREEE (reference sequence).

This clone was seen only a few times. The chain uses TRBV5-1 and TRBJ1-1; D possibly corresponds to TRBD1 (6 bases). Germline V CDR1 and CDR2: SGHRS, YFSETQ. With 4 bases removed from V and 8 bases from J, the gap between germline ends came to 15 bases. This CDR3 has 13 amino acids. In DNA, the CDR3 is TGCGCCAGCAGCCACGGACAGTCATCCGAAGCTTTCTTT. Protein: CASSHGQSSEAFF.

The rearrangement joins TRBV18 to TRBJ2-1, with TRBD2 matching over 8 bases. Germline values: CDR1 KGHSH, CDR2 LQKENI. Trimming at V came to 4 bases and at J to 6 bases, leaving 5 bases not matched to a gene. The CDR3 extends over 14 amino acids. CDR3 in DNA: TGTGCCAGCTCACAGGAACGGGGGGGCAATGAGCAGTTCTTC. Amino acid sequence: CASSQERGGNEQFF.

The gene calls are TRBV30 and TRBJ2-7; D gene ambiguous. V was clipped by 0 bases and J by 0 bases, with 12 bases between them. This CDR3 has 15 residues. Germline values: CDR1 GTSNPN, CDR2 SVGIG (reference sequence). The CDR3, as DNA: TGTGCCTGGAGTGTCGGTCGGACCCTCTCCTACGAGCAGTACTTC. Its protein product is CAWSVGRTLSYEQYF.

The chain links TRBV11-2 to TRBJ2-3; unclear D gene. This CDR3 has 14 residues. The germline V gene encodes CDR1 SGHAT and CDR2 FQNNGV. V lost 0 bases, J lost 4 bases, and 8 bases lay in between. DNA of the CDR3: TGTGCCAGCAGCTTAGAGGCCTTCCCAGATACGCAGTATTTT. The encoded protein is CASSLEAFPDTQYF.

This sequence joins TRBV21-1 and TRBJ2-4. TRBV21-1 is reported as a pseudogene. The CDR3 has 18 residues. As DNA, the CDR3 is TGTGCCAGCAGCAAAAAAAGTTTAGGGGGGCTAGCCAAAAACATTCAGTACTTC. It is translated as CASSKKSLGGLAKNIQYF.

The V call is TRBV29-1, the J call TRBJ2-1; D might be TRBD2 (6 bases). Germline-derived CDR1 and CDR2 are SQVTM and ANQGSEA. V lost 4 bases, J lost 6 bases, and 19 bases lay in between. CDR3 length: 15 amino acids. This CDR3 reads CSVGSRGLWGNEQFF. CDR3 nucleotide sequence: TGCAGCGTTGGGTCAAGGGGACTCTGGGGCAATGAGCAGTTCTTC.

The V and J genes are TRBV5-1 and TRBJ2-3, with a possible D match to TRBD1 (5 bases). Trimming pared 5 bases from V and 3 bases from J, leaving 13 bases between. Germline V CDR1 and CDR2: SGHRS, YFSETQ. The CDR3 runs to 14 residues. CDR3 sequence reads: CASRPTDPTDTQYF. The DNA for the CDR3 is TGCGCCAGCAGACCGACAGACCCTACAGATACGCAGTATTTT.

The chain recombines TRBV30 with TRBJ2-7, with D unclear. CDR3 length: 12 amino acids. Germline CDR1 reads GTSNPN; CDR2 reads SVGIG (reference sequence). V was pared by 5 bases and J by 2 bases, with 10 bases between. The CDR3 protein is CAWGSRAYEQYF. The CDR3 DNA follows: TGTGCCTGGGGCTCTCGGGCCTACGAGCAGTACTTC.

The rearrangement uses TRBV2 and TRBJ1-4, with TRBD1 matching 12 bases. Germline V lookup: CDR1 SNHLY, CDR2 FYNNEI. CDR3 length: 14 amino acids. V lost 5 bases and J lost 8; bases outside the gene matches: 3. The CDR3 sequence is CASSRGQGAEKLFF. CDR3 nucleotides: TGTGCCAGCAGTCGGGGACAGGGGGCCGAAAAACTGTTTTTT.

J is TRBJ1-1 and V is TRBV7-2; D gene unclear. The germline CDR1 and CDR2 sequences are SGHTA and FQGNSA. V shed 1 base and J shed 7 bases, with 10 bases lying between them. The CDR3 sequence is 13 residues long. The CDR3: CASSLEHNREAFF. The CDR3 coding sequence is TGTGCCAGCAGCTTAGAGCATAACCGTGAAGCTTTCTTT.

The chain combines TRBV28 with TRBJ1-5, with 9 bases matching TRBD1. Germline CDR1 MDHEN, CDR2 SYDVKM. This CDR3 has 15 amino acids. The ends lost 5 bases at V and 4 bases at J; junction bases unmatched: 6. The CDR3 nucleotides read TGTGCCAGCAGTAATCCGGGACAGGGTAATCAGCCCCAGCATTTT. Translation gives CASSNPGQGNQPQHF.